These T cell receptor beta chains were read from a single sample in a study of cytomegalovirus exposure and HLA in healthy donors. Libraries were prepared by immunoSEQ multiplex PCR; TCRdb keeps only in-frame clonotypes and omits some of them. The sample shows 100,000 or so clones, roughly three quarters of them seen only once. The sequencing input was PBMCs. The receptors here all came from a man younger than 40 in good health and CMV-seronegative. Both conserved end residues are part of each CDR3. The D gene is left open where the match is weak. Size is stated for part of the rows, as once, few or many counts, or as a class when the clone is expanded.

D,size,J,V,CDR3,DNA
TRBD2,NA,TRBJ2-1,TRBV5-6,CASSPGTSGRSRFF,TGTGCCAGCAGCCCAGGGACTAGCGGGAGAAGTCGGTTCTTC
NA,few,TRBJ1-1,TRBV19,CASSIGRGTEAFF,TGTGCCAGTAGTATTGGTCGCGGGACTGAAGCTTTCTTT
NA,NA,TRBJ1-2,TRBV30,CAWRIGPRSYGYTF,TGTGCCTGGAGGATTGGTCCCAGATCCTATGGCTACACCTTC
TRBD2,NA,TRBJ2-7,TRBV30,CAWTGSLAGVEQYF,TGTGCCTGGACCGGCAGTCTAGCGGGAGTCGAGCAGTACTTC
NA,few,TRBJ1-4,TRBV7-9,CASRPNKGLEEKLFF,TGTGCCAGCAGGCCAAACAAGGGGCTAGAAGAAAAACTGTTTTTT
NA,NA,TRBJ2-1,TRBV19,CASSNLLARGYNEQFF,TGTGCCAGTAGTAACCTTTTAGCCAGGGGCTACAATGAGCAGTTCTTC
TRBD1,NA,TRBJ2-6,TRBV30,CAWGGTGSGANVLTF,TGTGCCTGGGGGGGGACAGGGTCCGGGGCCAACGTCCTGACTTTC
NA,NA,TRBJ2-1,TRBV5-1,CASSLGATKNEQFF,TGCGCCAGCAGCTTGGGGGCGACTAAGAATGAGCAGTTCTTC
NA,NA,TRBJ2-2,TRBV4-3,CASSHGTPSTGELFF,TGCGCCAGCAGCCATGGCACCCCCAGCACCGGGGAGCTGTTTTTT
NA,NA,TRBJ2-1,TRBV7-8,CASSLIRGDNEQFF,TGTGCCAGCAGCCTAATCAGAGGCGACAATGAGCAGTTCTTC
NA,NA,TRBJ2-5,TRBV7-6,CASSLDKETQYF,TGTGCCAGCAGCTTAGACAAAGAGACCCAGTACTTC
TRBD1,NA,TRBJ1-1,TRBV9,CASSSRTGVMAEAFF,TGTGCCAGCAGCTCTCGGACAGGGGTAATGGCTGAAGCTTTCTTT
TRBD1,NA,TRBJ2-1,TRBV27,CASSPRQGFGSLGIYNEQFF,TGTGCCAGCAGTCCGCGACAGGGGTTCGGCTCGTTGGGCATTTACAATGAGCAGTTCTTC
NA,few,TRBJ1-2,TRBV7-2,CASSPPGDYGYTF,TGTGCCAGCAGCCCCCCAGGGGACTATGGCTACACCTTC
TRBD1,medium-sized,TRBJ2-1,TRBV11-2,CASSLGTGSNEQFF,TGTGCCAGCAGCTTGGGGACAGGGTCCAATGAGCAGTTCTTC
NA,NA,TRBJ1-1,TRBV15,CATSRWHLNTEAFF,TGTGCCACCAGCAGATGGCATCTGAACACTGAAGCTTTCTTT
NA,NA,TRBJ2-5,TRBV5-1,CASSLEGIGETQYF,TGCGCCAGCAGCTTGGAGGGGATCGGTGAGACCCAGTACTTC
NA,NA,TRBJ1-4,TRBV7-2,CASSSVPGHAGNEKLFF,TGTGCCAGCAGCTCAGTCCCGGGACACGCCGGTAATGAAAAACTGTTTTTT
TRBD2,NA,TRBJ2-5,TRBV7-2,CASRPRLAGETQYF,TGTGCCAGCAGGCCCCGACTAGCGGGAGAGACTCAGTACTTC
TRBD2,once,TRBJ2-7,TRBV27,CASSFGLAGSYEQYF,TGTGCCAGCAGTTTCGGGCTAGCGGGGTCCTACGAGCAGTACTTC
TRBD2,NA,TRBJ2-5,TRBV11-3,CASSNSGLAVETQYF,TGTGCCAGCAGCAACTCGGGACTAGCGGTGGAGACCCAGTACTTC
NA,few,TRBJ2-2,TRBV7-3,CASSSTPAGELFF,TGTGCCAGCAGCTCAACCCCCGCCGGGGAGCTGTTTTTT
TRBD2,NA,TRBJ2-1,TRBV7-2,CASSSWGGSNEQFF,TGTGCCAGCAGCTCATGGGGGGGGAGCAATGAGCAGTTCTTC
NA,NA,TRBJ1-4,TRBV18,CATAGGAANEKLFF,TGTGCCACCGCCGGGGGGGCGGCTAATGAAAAACTGTTTTTT
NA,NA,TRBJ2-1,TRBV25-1,CASSDPGAYNEQFF,TGTGCCAGCAGTGACCCTGGAGCCTACAATGAGCAGTTCTTC
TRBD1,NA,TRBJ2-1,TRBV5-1,CASSSGQPNNEQFF,TGCGCCAGCAGCTCGGGACAGCCTAACAATGAGCAGTTCTTC
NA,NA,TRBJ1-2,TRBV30,CAWSVTRGYYGYTF,TGTGCCTGGAGTGTGACGAGGGGGTACTATGGCTACACCTTC
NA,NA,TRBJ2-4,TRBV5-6,CASSLLTGMGFAKNIQYF,TGTGCCAGCAGCTTGCTTACAGGGATGGGTTTTGCCAAAAACATTCAGTACTTC
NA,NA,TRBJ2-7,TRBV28,CASSQGSYEQYF,TGTGCCAGCAGTCAGGGTTCCTACGAGCAGTACTTC
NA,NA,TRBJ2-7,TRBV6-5,CASSYSSSYLAYEQYF,TGTGCCAGCAGTTACTCGAGCTCGTACCTCGCCTACGAGCAGTACTTC
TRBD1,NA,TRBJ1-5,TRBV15,CATSRDTGAVVQPQHF,TGTGCCACCAGCAGGGACACAGGGGCCGTGGTTCAGCCCCAGCATTTT
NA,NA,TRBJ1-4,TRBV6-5,CASSYPQGQLNEKLFF,TGTGCCAGCAGTTACCCACAAGGACAGCTTAATGAAAAACTGTTTTTT